These T cell receptor beta chains were read from a single sample in a study of response to subunit inactivated influenza vaccine. MiXCR was run by TCRdb on the RT-PCR reads, yielding one entry per CDR3 protein. The sample has hundreds of thousands of distinct CDR3 sequences, around 11% seen once. The specimen was PBMCs from blood, collected on the day of vaccination. Source of these receptors: a man aged 45 to 65 who received an inactivated influenza vaccine. CDR3s include the opening cysteine and the closing phenylalanine or tryptophan. A D gene is named only where the DNA matches it firmly. Size tells how often a clone was seen (once, few, many) or the class of an expanded clone, and some rows leave it out.

size | J | V | D | DNA | CDR3
few | TRBJ2-3 | TRBV7-3 | . | TGTGCCAGCAGCCCAGGGTTCGGAGATACGCAGTATTTT | CASSPGFGDTQYF
few | TRBJ1-5 | TRBV12-3/TRBV12-4 | TRBD1 | TGTGCCAGCAGTCGGACAGGGAGTAGCAATCAGCCCCAGCATTTT | CASSRTGSSNQPQHF
few | TRBJ1-2 | TRBV29-1 | . | TGCAGCGTTAGCTCTCCAGGGACGATCTATGGCTACACCTTC | CSVSSPGTIYGYTF
few | TRBJ2-1 | TRBV30 | TRBD2 | TGTGCCTGGACGACTAGCGGGATGGGTGAGCAGTTCTTC | CAWTTSGMGEQFF
. | TRBJ1-5 | TRBV20-1 | . | TGCAGTGCTAGAGATGGAGCAGATCAAGGGAATAGCAATCAGCCCCAGCATTTT | CSARDGADQGNSNQPQHF
. | TRBJ1-2 | TRBV20-1 | . | TGCAGTGCTAGAGCAGGGACTTATGGCTACACCTTC | CSARAGTYGYTF
few | TRBJ1-6 | TRBV12-3/TRBV12-4 | . | TGTGCCAGCACTTCTGGGGGGGTATATAATTCACCCCTCCACTTT | CASTSGGVYNSPLHF
. | TRBJ2-5 | TRBV7-9 | . | TGTGCCAGCAGCACCTTCAGGGGGAGGGAGACCCAGTACTTC | CASSTFRGRETQYF
few | TRBJ2-1 | TRBV10-2 | TRBD2 | TGCGCCAGCACTCTAGCGGGAGGGCCAGTCCCCCCCTACAATGAGCAGTTCTTC | CASTLAGGPVPPYNEQFF
few | TRBJ2-2 | TRBV30 | . | TGTGCCTTGTTCACCGGGGAGCTGTTTTTT | CALFTGELFF
few | TRBJ2-2 | TRBV7-2 | TRBD1 | TGTGCCAGCAGCTCGGGGACAGGACTAACCGGGGAGCTGTTTTTT | CASSSGTGLTGELFF
few | TRBJ2-3 | TRBV29-1 | TRBD2 | TGCAGCGTGGGACTAGCGGGTCATACAGATACGCAGTATTTT | CSVGLAGHTDTQYF
. | TRBJ2-1 | TRBV5-6 | TRBD1 | TGTGCCAGCAGCGGGGGAATTAGCAGGGGGATAAACAATGAGCAGTTCTTC | CASSGGISRGINNEQFF
. | TRBJ1-1 | TRBV19 | . | TGTGCCAGTAGTATACTGTGGCAGGAGAACACTGAAGCTTTCTTT | CASSILWQENTEAFF
. | TRBJ2-7 | TRBV9 | TRBD1 | TGTGCCAGCAGCGAGGGGGACAGTTTATCCTACGAGCAGTACTTC | CASSEGDSLSYEQYF
. | TRBJ2-3 | TRBV12-3/TRBV12-4 | . | TGTGCCAGTGCCGGGACGTCGATATCAGATACGCAGTATTTT | CASAGTSISDTQYF
few | TRBJ1-1 | TRBV18 | TRBD1 | TGTGCCAGCTCACCAAGGGACAGGGGGATCTTGAACACTGAAGCTTTCTTT | CASSPRDRGILNTEAFF
. | TRBJ2-5 | TRBV20-1 | . | TGCAGTGCTAGAGATCTAGGGGAGACCCAGTACTTC | CSARDLGETQYF
. | TRBJ2-5 | TRBV20-1 | TRBD2 | TGCAGTGCTAGAGATTGGGCTAGCGGGGGTCTATCACAAGAGACCCAGTACTTC | CSARDWASGGLSQETQYF
. | TRBJ2-5 | TRBV7-2 | TRBD2 | TGTGCCAGCAGCCTTACCGGGACTAGGAACCAGTACTTC | CASSLTGTRNQYF
many | TRBJ2-3 | TRBV27 | . | TGTGCCAGCAGTTTCGGAGATACGCAGTATTTT | CASSFGDTQYF
. | TRBJ2-7 | TRBV5-6 | . | TGTGCCAGCACCGTAGGTGGCAGGGTTAGCAACGAGCAGTACTTC | CASTVGGRVSNEQYF
many | TRBJ2-5 | TRBV29-1 | . | TGCAGCGTCACCCCCGTCCAGCACCAAGAGACCCAGTACTTC | CSVTPVQHQETQYF
few | TRBJ1-4 | TRBV3-1 | TRBD1 | TGTGCCAGCAGCGAGGGACAGCTTAATGAAAAACTGTTTTTT | CASSEGQLNEKLFF
few | TRBJ2-2 | TRBV3-1 | . | TGTGCCAGCAGCCAAGATCCCGGGGCGGGGGAGCTGTTTTTT | CASSQDPGAGELFF
many | TRBJ2-5 | TRBV7-2 | TRBD2 | TGTGCCAGCAGCTACGTAGCGGGAGCACTTGAGACCCAGTACTTC | CASSYVAGALETQYF
few | TRBJ2-4 | TRBV27 | TRBD1 | TGTGCCAGCGGGATGTCGGACAGGCACAAAAACATTCAGTACTTC | CASGMSDRHKNIQYF
few | TRBJ2-5 | TRBV6-1 | TRBD1 | TGTGCCAGCAGGGATTTCGGACAGGCCGAAGAGACCCAGTACTTC | CASRDFGQAEETQYF
. | TRBJ2-3 | TRBV20-1 | . | TGCAGTGCTGAGACCGAAACAGATACGCAGTATTTT | CSAETETDTQYF
many | TRBJ2-1 | TRBV11-2 | . | TGTGCCAGCAGCTCACAGGTCTTTCACTCCTACAATGAGCAGTTCTTC | CASSSQVFHSYNEQFF
few | TRBJ2-4 | TRBV29-1 | . | TGCAGCGTTGCGGTGTTGGGGGACAAAAACATTCAGTACTTC | CSVAVLGDKNIQYF
many | TRBJ2-1 | TRBV12-3/TRBV12-4 | TRBD2 | TGTGCCAGCAGTATTAGCGGGAAGGGTGAGCAGTTCTTC | CASSISGKGEQFF
. | TRBJ2-5 | TRBV7-6 | TRBD1 | TGTGCCAGCAGCTTATTTCAGGGGGCCGCCCAAGAGACCCAGTACTTC | CASSLFQGAAQETQYF